This entry describes one T cell receptor beta chain. The antigen it binds to is not known. There are no base qualities to consult, and no much larger clone falls within one base. The receptor library was made with 5' RACE. Sequencing was performed on a NextSeq 500. To allow correction of PCR and sequencing errors, the TCR library protocol tagged every TCR cDNA molecule with a unique molecular identifier. On the study's bioinformatics: TCR identification, UMI-based error correction and CDR3 extraction were all carried out with Decombinator tools. TCRs above a frequency of 2 per 1,000, corresponding to the top 1% of the tumor frequency distribution, were defined as expanded. Rényi diversity was computed with the R vegan package after subsampling each repertoire 100 times to 5,000 TCRs. CDR3 similarity networks were constructed using string-kernel similarity of amino acid triplets, with links drawn between CDR3s whose pairwise similarity was above 0.82. The raw public reads went through TCRdb reprocessing: fastp at Q25, MiXCR clone calling, in-frame beta chains kept. CDR3 protein sequences are deduplicated, and each keeps its most common genes and DNA. These V and J calls derive from TCRdb rather than the authors' analysis. The sample table contains 15,000 to 20,000 distinct CDR3 sequences; only one count was recorded for approximately 6.8% of them. About a quarter of the sample is taken by the ten largest.

The CDR3, from cysteine to phenylalanine, totals 11 residues. Here the CDR3 DNA is all that survives: 33 bases in frame from base 1. V lost 7 bases and J lost 4 bases; the stretch between them is 7 bases long. The data were obtained in a study of spatial heterogeneity in lung cancer (dated by TCRdb to between 2018 and 2020). For context, the study as a whole: The donors were some 70 patients from the lung TRACERx cohort who had early-stage, untreated non-small cell lung cancer. Follow-up PBMC samples were sequenced whenever the samples were available, and the median time to follow-up was approximately 2 years after resection. More beta-chain than alpha-chain transcripts were consistently detected, likely reflecting higher beta-chain transcript abundance. In the raw uncorrected reads, each unique combination of TCR and UMI appeared more than ten times on average. In non-small cell lung cancer, the study quantitatively compared TCR alpha and beta repertoires across several tumor regions, matched nontumor lung, and blood. TCR repertoire features were related to nonsynonymous mutation counts determined by whole-exome sequencing of tumor tissue. Both alpha and beta chains were TCR-sequenced in fewer than 250 tumor regions, about 64 matched nontumor lung samples and over 55 PBMC samples obtained at surgery.

What the authors observed across the whole study: Ubiquitous expanded tumor TCRs were found in blood more often at tumor resection than at routine follow-up. Comparisons of baseline and follow-up blood repertoires included only approximately 15 patients. Confirming at a functional level the hypothesis that regional TCRs recognize regional mutations was considered to require additional single-cell paired TCR alpha and beta sequencing.

What this sample's time point label stands for: blood at routine non-recurrence follow-up after resection. Without any cell sorting, TCR sequencing was performed on whole RNA extracted either from tumor and nontumor lung tissue or from cryopreserved PBMC samples. Only patients with enough RNA available from two or more tumor regions were chosen for TCR sequencing. The source of this sequence is a male donor with early-stage non-small cell lung cancer. Sequencing used PBMCs, obtained at follow-up. The rearranged segments are TRBV12-3 or TRBV12-4 and TRBJ1-1, with the D gene not clear enough to name. In nucleotides, the sequence is TGTGCCAGCACCCTCAGCACTGAAGCTTTCTTT. Translated, this is CASTLSTEAFF.